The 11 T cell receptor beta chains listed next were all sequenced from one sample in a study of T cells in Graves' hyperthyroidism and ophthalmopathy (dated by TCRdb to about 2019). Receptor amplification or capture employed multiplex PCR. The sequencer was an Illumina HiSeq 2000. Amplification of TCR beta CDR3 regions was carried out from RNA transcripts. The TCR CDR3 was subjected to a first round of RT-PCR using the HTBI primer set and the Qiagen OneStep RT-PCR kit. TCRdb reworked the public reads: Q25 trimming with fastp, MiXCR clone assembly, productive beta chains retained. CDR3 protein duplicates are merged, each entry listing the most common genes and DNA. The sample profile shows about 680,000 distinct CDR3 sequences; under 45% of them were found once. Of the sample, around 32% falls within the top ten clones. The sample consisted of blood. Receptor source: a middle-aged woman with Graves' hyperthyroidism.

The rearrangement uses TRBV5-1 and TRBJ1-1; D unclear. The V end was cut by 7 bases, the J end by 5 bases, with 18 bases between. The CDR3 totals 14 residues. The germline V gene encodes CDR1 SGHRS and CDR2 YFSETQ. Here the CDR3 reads CASARQDFVTEAFF. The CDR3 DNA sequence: TGCGCCAGCGCCCGCCAGGACTTTGTTACTGAAGCTTTCTTT.

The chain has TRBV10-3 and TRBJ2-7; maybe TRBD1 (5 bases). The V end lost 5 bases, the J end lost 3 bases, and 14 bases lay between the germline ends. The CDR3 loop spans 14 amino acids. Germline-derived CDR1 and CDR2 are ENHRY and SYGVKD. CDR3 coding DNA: TGTGCCATCAGTTTTTTGGAACAGGACTACGAGCAGTACTTC. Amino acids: CAISFLEQDYEQYF.

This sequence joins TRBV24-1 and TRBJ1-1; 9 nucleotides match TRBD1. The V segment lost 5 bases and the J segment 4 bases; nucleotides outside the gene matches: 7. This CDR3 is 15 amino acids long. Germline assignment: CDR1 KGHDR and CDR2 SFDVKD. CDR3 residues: CATSASGQGGTEAFF. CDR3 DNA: TGTGCCACCAGTGCCTCGGGACAGGGTGGCACTGAAGCTTTCTTT.

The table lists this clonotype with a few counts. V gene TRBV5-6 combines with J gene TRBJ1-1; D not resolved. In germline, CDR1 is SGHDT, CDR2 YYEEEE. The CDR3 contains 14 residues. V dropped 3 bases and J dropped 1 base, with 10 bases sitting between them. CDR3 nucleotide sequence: TGTGCCAGCAGCTCCCACTTGGGGAACACTGAAGCTTTCTTT. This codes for CASSSHLGNTEAFF.

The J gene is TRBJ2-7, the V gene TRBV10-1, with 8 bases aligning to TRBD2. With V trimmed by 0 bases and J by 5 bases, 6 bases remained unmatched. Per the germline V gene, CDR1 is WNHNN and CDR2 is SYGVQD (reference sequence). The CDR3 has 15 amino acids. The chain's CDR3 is CASSESGGGGNEQYF. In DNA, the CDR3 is TGCGCCAGCAGTGAGTCCGGGGGGGGAGGGAACGAGCAGTACTTC.

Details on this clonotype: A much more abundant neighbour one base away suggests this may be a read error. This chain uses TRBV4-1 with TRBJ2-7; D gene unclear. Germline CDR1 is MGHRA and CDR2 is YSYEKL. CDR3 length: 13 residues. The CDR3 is CANSRLGTYEQYF. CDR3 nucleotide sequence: TGCGCCAACAGCCGCCTAGGAACCTACGAGCAGTACTTC.

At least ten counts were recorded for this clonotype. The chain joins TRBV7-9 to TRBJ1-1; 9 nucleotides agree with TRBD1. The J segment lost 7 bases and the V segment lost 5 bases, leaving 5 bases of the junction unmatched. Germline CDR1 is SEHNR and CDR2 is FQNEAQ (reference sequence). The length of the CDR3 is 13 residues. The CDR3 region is CASSQTGGYEAFF. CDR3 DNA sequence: TGTGCCAGCAGCCAGACAGGGGGGTATGAAGCTTTCTTT.

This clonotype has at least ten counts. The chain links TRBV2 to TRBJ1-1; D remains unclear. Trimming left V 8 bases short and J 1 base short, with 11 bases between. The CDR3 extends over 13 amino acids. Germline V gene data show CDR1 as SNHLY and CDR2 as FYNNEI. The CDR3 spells CASLTIANTEAFF. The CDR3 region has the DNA TGTGCCAGCCTGACCATTGCGAACACTGAAGCTTTCTTT.

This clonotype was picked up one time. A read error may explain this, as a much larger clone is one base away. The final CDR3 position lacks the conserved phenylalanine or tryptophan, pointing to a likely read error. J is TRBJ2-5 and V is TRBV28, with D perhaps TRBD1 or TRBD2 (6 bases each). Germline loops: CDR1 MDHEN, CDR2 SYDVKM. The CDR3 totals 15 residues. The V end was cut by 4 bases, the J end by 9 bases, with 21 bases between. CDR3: CASSSQGRGRGAQYL. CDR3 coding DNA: TGTGCCAGCAGTTCTCAGGGGCGGGGTAGAGGGGCCCAGTACCTC.

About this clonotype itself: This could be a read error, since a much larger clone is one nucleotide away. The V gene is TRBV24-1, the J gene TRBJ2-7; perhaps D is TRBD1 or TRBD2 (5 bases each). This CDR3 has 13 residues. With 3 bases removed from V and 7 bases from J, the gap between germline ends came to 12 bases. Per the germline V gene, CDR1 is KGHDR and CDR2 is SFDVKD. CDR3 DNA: TGTGCCACCAGTGATGCGGGCAGGGTTGAGCAGTACTTC. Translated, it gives CATSDAGRVEQYF.

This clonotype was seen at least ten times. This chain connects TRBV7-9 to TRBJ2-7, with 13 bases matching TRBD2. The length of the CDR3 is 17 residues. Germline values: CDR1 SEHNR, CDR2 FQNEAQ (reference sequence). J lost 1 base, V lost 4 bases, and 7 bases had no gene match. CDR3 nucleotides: TGTGCCAGCAGCTCCCGGACTAGCGGGAGAGGGTCCTACGAGCAGTACTTC. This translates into CASSSRTSGRGSYEQYF.